These 3 T cell receptor gamma chains share one sample of origin, sequenced in a study of gamma delta lymphoproliferative disorders and STAT genes. The receptor sequences were amplified from genomic DNA of peripheral blood mononuclear cells. With CATT, TCRdb re-called clones from the multiplex PCR reads. This sample carries some 2,500 gamma-chain clones, approximately 18% of them seen once, and the ten largest clones take 58%. Sequenced input: blood. All receptors derive from a human donor with gamma-delta T-cell large granular lymphocyte leukemia.

This clone was seen only a few times. The chain couples TRGV2 to TRGJ1 or TRGJ2. No J gene was available from TCRdb, and it was assigned here by a germline match of the DNA. In germline, CDR1 is EGSNGY, CDR2 YDSYNSKV. The V gene end was trimmed by 0 bases and the J gene end by 10 bases; junction bases not matched to a gene: 6. CDR3 length: 12 residues. CDR3 DNA: TGTGCCACCTGGGACGGGCGGGGGAAGAAACTCTTT. Encoded protein: CATWDGRGKKLF.

The chain combines TRGV8 with TRGJ1 or TRGJ2. Assignment of the J gene here rests on matching the DNA to germline, because TCRdb gives none. CDR3 length equals 11 residues. Trimming removed 2 bases from V and 8 bases from J; junction bases left unmatched: 3. Germline V gene data show CDR1 as VENAVY and CDR2 as YDSYNSRV. The CDR3 is CATWDNHKKLF. The CDR3 DNA is TGTGCCACCTGGGATAACCATAAGAAACTCTTT.

This clone was counted a single time. An end of the junction does not agree with germline; a read error may underlie this. This rearrangement joins TRGV2 to TRGJ1 or TRGJ2. TCRdb is silent on the J gene; assignment here came from matching the DNA to germline. Germline-derived CDR1 and CDR2 are EGSNGY and YDSYNSKV. CDR3 length equals 12 residues. This chain's CDR3 is CAAWDGQYKKLF. CDR3 DNA: TGTGCCGCCTGGGACGGGCAGTATAAGAAACTCTTT.